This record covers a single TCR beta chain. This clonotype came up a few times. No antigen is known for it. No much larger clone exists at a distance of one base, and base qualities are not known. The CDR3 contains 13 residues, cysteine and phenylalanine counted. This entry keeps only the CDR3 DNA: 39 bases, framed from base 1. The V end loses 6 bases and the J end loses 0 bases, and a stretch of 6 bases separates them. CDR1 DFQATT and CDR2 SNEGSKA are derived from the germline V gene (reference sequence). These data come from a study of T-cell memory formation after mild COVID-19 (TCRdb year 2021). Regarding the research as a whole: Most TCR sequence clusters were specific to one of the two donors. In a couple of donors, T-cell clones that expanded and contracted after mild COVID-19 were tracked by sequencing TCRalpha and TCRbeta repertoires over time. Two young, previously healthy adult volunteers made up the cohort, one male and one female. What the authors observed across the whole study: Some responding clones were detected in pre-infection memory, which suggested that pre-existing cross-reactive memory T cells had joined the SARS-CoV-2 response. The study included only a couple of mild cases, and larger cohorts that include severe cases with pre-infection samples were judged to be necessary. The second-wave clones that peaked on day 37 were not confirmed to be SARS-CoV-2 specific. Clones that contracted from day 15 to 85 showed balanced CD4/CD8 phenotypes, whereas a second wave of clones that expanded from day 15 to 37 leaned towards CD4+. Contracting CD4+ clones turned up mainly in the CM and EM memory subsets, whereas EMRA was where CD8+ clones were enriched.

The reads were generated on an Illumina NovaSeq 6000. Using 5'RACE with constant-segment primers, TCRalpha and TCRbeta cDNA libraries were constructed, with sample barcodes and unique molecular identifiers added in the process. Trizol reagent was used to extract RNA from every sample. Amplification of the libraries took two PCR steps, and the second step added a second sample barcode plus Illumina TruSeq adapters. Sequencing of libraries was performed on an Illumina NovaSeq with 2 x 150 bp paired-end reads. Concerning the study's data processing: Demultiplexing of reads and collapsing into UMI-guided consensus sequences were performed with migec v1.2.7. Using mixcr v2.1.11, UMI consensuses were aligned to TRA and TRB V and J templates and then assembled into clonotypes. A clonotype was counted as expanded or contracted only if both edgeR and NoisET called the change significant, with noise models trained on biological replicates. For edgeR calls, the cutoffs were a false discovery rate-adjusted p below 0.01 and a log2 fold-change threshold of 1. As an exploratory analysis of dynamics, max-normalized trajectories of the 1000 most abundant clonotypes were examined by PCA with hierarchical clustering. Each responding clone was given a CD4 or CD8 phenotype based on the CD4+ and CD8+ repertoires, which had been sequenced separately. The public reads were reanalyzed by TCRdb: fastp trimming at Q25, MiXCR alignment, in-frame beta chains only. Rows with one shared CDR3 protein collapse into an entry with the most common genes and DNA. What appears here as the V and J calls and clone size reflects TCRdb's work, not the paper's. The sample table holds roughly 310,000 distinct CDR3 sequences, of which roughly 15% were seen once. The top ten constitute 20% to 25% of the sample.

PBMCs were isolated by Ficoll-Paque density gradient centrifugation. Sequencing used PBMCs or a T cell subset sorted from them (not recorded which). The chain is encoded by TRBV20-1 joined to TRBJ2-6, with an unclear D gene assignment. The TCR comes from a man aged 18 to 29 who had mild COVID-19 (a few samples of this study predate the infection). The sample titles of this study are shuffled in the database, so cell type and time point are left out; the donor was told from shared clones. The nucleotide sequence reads TGCAGTGCCTTCTTCTCTGGGGCCAACGTCCTGACTTTC. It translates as CSAFFSGANVLTF.